The 7 T cell receptor beta chains below were found in one sample sequenced in a study of blood T cells in healthy people across ages. With a J-beta primer mix and a sample-barcoded 5' primer, a second PCR ran 7 to 11 cycles. TCRdb ran MiXCR on the 5' RACE reads and lists one entry per CDR3 protein. The data show about 810,000 distinct CDR3 sequences, around 36% seen once. What was sequenced was blood. The receptors were gathered from a man between 18 and 35 years old in good health.

This clonotype was seen many times. V is TRBV7-2 and J is TRBJ1-1; D gene ambiguous. Looked up from germline, CDR1 is SGHTA and CDR2 is FQGNSA. CDR3 length: 14 amino acids. Trimming shortened V by 0 bases and J by 5 bases, and 10 bases separated the two germline ends. Written as DNA, the CDR3 is TGTGCCAGCAGCTTAGCAGACGGTTTTACTGAAGCTTTCTTT. Its protein is CASSLADGFTEAFF.

This chain joins TRBV20-1 and TRBJ2-3; the D is unclear. The germline gives CDR1 DFQATT, CDR2 SNEGSKA (reference sequence). The CDR3 is 16 residues long. The ends were cut back, 5 bases at V and 2 bases at J, with 20 bases in the middle. CDR3 DNA: TGCAGTGCTCCACTTTTAGGACGGCTGATCACAGATACGCAGTATTTT. It yields the protein CSAPLLGRLITDTQYF.

The chain recombines TRBV4-1 with TRBJ2-7; 9 bases match TRBD2. Trimming took 0 bases from V and 4 from J; bases not matched to a gene: 4. CDR1 MGHRA and CDR2 YSYEKL come from the germline V gene. This CDR3 is 15 amino acids long. The CDR3 spells CASSQDWLAGYEQYF. The CDR3 region has the DNA TGCGCCAGCAGCCAAGATTGGCTAGCGGGGTACGAGCAGTACTTC.

The chain employs TRBV6-1 and TRBJ1-1, with 7 bases fitting TRBD1. V lost 6 bases to trimming and J lost 3 bases; unmatched junction nucleotides: 10. The CDR3 covers 15 residues. Germline V gene data show CDR1 as MNHNS and CDR2 as SASEGT. The CDR3 loop reads CASRTGTLRYTEAFF. For the CDR3, the DNA is TGTGCCAGCAGGACAGGGACCCTTCGATACACTGAAGCTTTCTTT.

Ten or more counts support this clonotype. The rearrangement uses TRBV7-3 and TRBJ2-5; D not certain. V gave up 0 bases and J gave up 3 bases, with 8 bases separating them. Germline values: CDR1 SGHTA, CDR2 FQGTGA. CDR3 size: 14 residues. CDR3 loop: CASSLTAGEETQYF. The CDR3 nucleotides are TGTGCCAGCAGCTTAACGGCTGGGGAAGAGACCCAGTACTTC.

In its sample, this clonotype was seen many times. The gene calls are TRBV12-3 or TRBV12-4 and TRBJ2-7; no clear D. V lost 1 base, J lost 2 bases, and 9 bases lay in between. The CDR3 covers 14 residues. The CDR3: CASSLDPDTYEQYF. The DNA for the CDR3 is TGTGCCAGCAGTTTAGATCCGGATACCTACGAGCAGTACTTC.

The chain combines TRBV13 with TRBJ2-7; D might be TRBD2 (6 bases). TRBJ2-4 matches the DNA end more closely, so the J call is doubtful. From germline, CDR1 is PRHDT and CDR2 FYEKMQ (reference sequence). There are 14 residues in the CDR3. The CDR3 loop reads CASSSRRDGNIQYF. In DNA form, the CDR3 reads TGTGCCAGCAGCTCCCGGAGGGATGGAAACATTCAGTACTTC.